Shown below are 9 T cell receptor beta chains from a single sample sequenced in a study of vaccination effects on CD4 cells after COVID-19. Sequencing was performed with immunoSEQ multiplex PCR; in TCRdb, only in-frame clones are kept and a portion is missing. The sample includes about 47,000 clones, around 70% of them seen just once. No antigen has been identified for these receptors. After around 10 days in culture, the CD4+ T cells were isolated. The participants, recipients of two vaccine doses, got either BNT162b2 or mRNA-1273. Sample: CD4+ T cells from PBMCs cultured without peptide, taken after COVID-19 vaccination. Receptors originate from a human donor who received a COVID-19 vaccine.

This chain uses TRBV27 with TRBJ1-3; D ambiguous. The CDR3 loop spans 14 amino acids. Trimming pared 2 bases from V and 0 bases from J, leaving 5 bases between. CDR1 is MNHEY and CDR2 is SMNVEV in the germline V gene (reference sequence). The DNA for the CDR3 is TGTGCCAGCAGTTTAGCCCGCTCTGGAAACACCATATATTTT. It codes for CASSLARSGNTIYF.

This chain connects TRBV3-1 (or the pseudogene TRBV3-2) to TRBJ1-1; 9 bases line up with TRBD1. The junction had 6 bases not matched to a gene; V was cut back by 0 bases and J by 7 bases. The V gene's germline CDR1 is LGHDT and CDR2 YNNKEL (reference sequence). The CDR3 length is 15 residues. The CDR3 DNA follows: TGTGCCAGCAGCCAAGAGGACAGGGGATTCGGTGAAGCTTTCTTT. Its protein product is CASSQEDRGFGEAFF.

The CDR3 sequence: CATSDPNRRTDTQYF. DNA for the CDR3: TGTGCCACCAGTGACCCCAACCGGAGGACAGATACGCAGTATTTT. This chain links TRBV24-1 with TRBJ2-3, with D possibly matching TRBD2 (5 bases). Germline-derived CDR1 and CDR2 are KGHDR and SFDVKD. The CDR3 totals 15 residues. V lost 4 bases, J lost 3 bases, and 13 bases lay in between.

This sequence joins TRBV6-1 and TRBJ2-1; 9 nucleotides agree with TRBD1. The CDR3 length is 17 residues. J was trimmed by 2 bases and V by 2 bases; bases with no gene match: 7. Germline V CDR1 and CDR2: MNHNS, SASEGT. CDR3 region: CASSESLGQGPYNEQFF. The CDR3 DNA is TGTGCCAGCAGTGAATCTTTGGGACAGGGCCCCTACAATGAGCAGTTCTTC.

The rearrangement links TRBV27 to TRBJ1-2; 10 bases fit TRBD1. The CDR3 has 18 amino acids. Germline CDR1 and CDR2: MNHEY and SMNVEV (reference sequence). V lost 3 bases and J lost 4; bases outside the gene matches: 14. The CDR3 here is CASSFARSGTGEVYGYTF. CDR3 DNA sequence: TGTGCCAGCAGTTTTGCTCGTTCCGGGACAGGGGAAGTCTATGGCTACACCTTC.

The CDR3 bases are TGTGCCAGCAGCTTAGAGACCCTCTTACAGGGATCGTGGTGGAACACTGAAGCTTTCTTT. Translating it yields CASSLETLLQGSWWNTEAFF. This chain uses TRBV11-3 with TRBJ1-1; D is perhaps TRBD1 (6 bases). CDR1 is SGHNT and CDR2 is YENEEA in the germline V gene. V lost 0 bases to trimming and J lost 1 base, with 24 bases between them. CDR3 length: 20 residues.

The rearrangement links TRBV6-5 to TRBJ2-7; 10 bases are a match to TRBD2. There are 15 residues in the CDR3. With V trimmed by 2 bases and J by 3 bases, 4 bases remained unmatched. Germline V gives CDR1 MNHEY, CDR2 SVGAGI. In nucleotides, the CDR3 is TGTGCCAGCAGTTACCTAGCGGGAGTGGGCTACGAGCAGTACTTC. Translated: CASSYLAGVGYEQYF.

This chain connects TRBV9 to TRBJ2-7; D might be TRBD2 (5 bases). The germline CDR1 and CDR2 sequences are SGDLS and YYNGEE. This CDR3 is built from 15 residues. Trimming removed 0 bases from V and 2 bases from J, with 12 bases in between. The CDR3 protein is CASSVELGSPYEQYF. CDR3 coding DNA: TGTGCCAGCAGCGTAGAATTGGGGAGCCCCTACGAGCAGTACTTC. The full variable domain, with the rest looked up from reference TRBV9 and TRBJ2-7, is DSGVTQTPKHLITATGQRVTLRCSPRSGDLSVYWYQQSLDQGLQFLIQYYNGEERAKGNILERFSAQQFPDLHSELNLSSLELGDSALYFCASSVELGSPYEQYFGPGTRLTVT.

This chain joins TRBV5-1 and TRBJ1-2; TRBD1 matches 9 bases. Germline-derived CDR1 and CDR2 are SGHRS and YFSETQ. The CDR3 length is 12 residues. V was pared by 4 bases and J by 9 bases, with 4 bases of the junction left unmatched. Here the CDR3 reads CASSLGQGRYTF. The DNA for the CDR3 is TGCGCCAGCAGCCTCGGACAGGGGCGCTACACCTTC.